What follows is one T cell receptor beta chain and its context. This record comes from a study of OX40 agonist ivuxolimab in advanced cancers. Generated by immunoSEQ multiplex PCR, the TCRdb table keeps only in-frame clones and is missing some. The sample includes tens of thousands of clones, 85% to 90% of them seen just once. The source is an adult with an advanced solid tumor such as melanoma, head and neck, liver or kidney cancer. The sequencing here drew on CD4+ or CD8+ T cells sorted from blood, taken in a trial of the OX40 agonist ivuxolimab.

The DNA of the CDR3 is TGTGCCAGTAGTTACTCAGGGTCCCAGCCCCAGCATTTT. This gives the protein CASSYSGSQPQHF. V is TRBV19 and J is TRBJ1-5; D is perhaps TRBD1 (5 bases). Trimming took 5 bases from V and 7 from J, leaving 12 bases between them. The CDR3 spans 13 residues. Germline V gene sequence: CDR1 LNHDA, CDR2 SQIVND (reference sequence).